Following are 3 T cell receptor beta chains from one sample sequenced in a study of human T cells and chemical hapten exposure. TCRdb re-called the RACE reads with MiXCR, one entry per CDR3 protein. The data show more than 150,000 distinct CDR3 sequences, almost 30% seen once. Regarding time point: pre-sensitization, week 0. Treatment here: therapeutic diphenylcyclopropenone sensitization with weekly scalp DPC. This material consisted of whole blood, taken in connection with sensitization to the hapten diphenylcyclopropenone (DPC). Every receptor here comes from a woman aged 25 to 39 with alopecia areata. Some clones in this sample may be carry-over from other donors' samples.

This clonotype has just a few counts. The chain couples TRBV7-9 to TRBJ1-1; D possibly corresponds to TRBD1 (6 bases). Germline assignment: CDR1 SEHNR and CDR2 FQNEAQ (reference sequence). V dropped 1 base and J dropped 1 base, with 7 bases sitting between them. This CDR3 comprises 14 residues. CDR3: CASSLVTGNTEAFF. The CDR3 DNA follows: TGTGCCAGCAGCTTAGTGACAGGGAACACTGAAGCTTTCTTT. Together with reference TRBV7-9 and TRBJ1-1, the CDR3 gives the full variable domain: DTGVSQNPRHKITKRGQNVTFRCDPISEHNRLYWYRQTLGQGPEFLTYFQNEAQLEKSRLLSDRFSAERPKGSFSTLEIQRTEQGDSAMYLCASSLVTGNTEAFFGQGTRLTVV.

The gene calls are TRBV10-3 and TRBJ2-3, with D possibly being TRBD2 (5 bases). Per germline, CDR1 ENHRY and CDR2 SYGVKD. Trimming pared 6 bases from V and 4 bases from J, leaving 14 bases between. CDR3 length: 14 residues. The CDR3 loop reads CAIRPGSLSDTQYF. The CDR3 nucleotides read TGTGCCATCAGGCCGGGATCCTTGTCAGATACGCAGTATTTT.

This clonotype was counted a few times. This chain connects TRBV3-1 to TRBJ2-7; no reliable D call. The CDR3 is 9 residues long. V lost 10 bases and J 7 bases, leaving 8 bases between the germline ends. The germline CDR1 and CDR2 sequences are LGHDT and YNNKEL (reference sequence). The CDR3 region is CANLVEQYF. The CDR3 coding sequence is TGTGCCAACCTGGTGGAGCAGTACTTC.